Listed below are T cell receptor beta chains from one sample, sequenced in a study of CD8+CD57+ T cells in acquired aplastic anemia. TCRdb ran MiXCR on the reads and lists one entry per CDR3 protein. The repertoire includes roughly 160,000 distinct CDR3 sequences, about two thirds of them detected once, and approximately 48% sits in the top ten. Sequencing used sorted CD4+, CD8+, or CD8+CD57+ T cells (not recorded which) from PBMCs. Receptors were obtained from a human donor with aplastic anemia. CDR3s include the opening cysteine and the closing phenylalanine or tryptophan. D genes are given only for firm matches. Some rows have no size entry. The others give once, few or many, or a class for an expanded clone.

clone_size	v_call	d_call	j_call	cdr3_nt	cdr3_aa
-	TRBV19	TRBD1	TRBJ1-4	TGTGCCAGTAGTATGGGACAGGGTAGAAGGGAAAAACTGTTTTTT	CASSMGQGRREKLFF
-	TRBV5-5	-	TRBJ1-1	TGTGCCAGCAGATTAACACCAAACACTGAAGCTTTCTTT	CASRLTPNTEAFF
many	TRBV2	TRBD1	TRBJ1-1	TGTGCCAGCAGTGAATCTTACGACAGGGGGAACACTGAAGCTTTCTTT	CASSESYDRGNTEAFF
once	TRBV15	-	TRBJ1-5	TGTGCCACCAGCCGAACCGGGACCCGAAATCAGCCCCAGCATTTT	CATSRTGTRNQPQHF
-	TRBV9	-	TRBJ2-5	TGTGCCAGCAGTGCCAGGGCGAGGGAGACCCAGTACTTC	CASSARARETQYF
-	TRBV10-3	-	TRBJ2-1	TGTGCCATCAGTGAGTTCGTTAATGAGCAGTTCTTC	CAISEFVNEQFF
-	TRBV19	-	TRBJ1-1	TGTGCCAGTAGTTCCTGGACAGCCGGGAACACTGAAGCTTTCTTT	CASSSWTAGNTEAFF
-	TRBV7-9	-	TRBJ1-1	TGTGCCAGCCAAAAGGGGAACACTGAAGCTTTCTTT	CASQKGNTEAFF
-	TRBV19	-	TRBJ2-3	TGTGCCAGTAGTATGAGTCTCGGAGATACGCAGTATTTT	CASSMSLGDTQYF
-	TRBV19	-	TRBJ1-6	TGTGCCAGTAGTACAGATCGAGCCGCTCAGTCACCCCTCCACTTT	CASSTDRAAQSPLHF
-	TRBV7-8	-	TRBJ1-4	TGTGCCAGCAGCTTAGCGTTGAGGACAGCAAATGAAAAACTGTTTTTT	CASSLALRTANEKLFF
-	TRBV2	TRBD2	TRBJ2-7	TGTGCCAGCAGTGAAGGGTTCGGGCTAGCGGGGTCCTACGAGCAGTACTTC	CASSEGFGLAGSYEQYF
-	TRBV19	-	TRBJ1-4	TGTGCCAGCAGATATACAGGGATCGATGAAAAACTGTTTTTT	CASRYTGIDEKLFF
-	TRBV25-1	TRBD1	TRBJ2-3	TGTGCCATCAAACGGACAGGGGGAACAGATACGCAGTATTTT	CAIKRTGGTDTQYF
-	TRBV7-8	-	TRBJ2-2	TGTGCCAGTAGTCTTAGACAGGCCAGGGAGCTGTTTTTT	CASSLRQARELFF
-	TRBV6-6	-	TRBJ1-3	TGTGCCAGCAGGGTTAAGGACACCATATATTTT	CASRVKDTIYF
-	TRBV20-1	TRBD2	TRBJ2-3	TGCAGTGCTAGACTAGCGGGAGGGAGCTCCTACAATGAGCAGTATTTT	CSARLAGGSSYNEQYF
many	TRBV6-2/TRBV6-3	TRBD1	TRBJ2-7	TGTGCCAGCAGTTACTACCCCTTGACAGGGGGCGCAGACTACGAGCAGTACTTC	CASSYYPLTGGADYEQYF
-	TRBV7-2	-	TRBJ1-5	TGTGCCAGCAGCCCCTCGAGGTACAGTCAGCCCCAGCATTTT	CASSPSRYSQPQHF
many	TRBV6-5	-	TRBJ2-4	TGTGCCAGCAGTCCGGGGGGCGGCGAGGTTAACATTCAGTACTTC	CASSPGGGEVNIQYF
-	TRBV5-5	-	TRBJ2-5	TGTGCCAGCCACTTAGGGGACCAAGAGACCCAGTACTTC	CASHLGDQETQYF
many	TRBV20-1	-	TRBJ1-3	TGCAGTGCTAGGGGTGACAAATTCTCTGGAAACACCATATATTTT	CSARGDKFSGNTIYF